This is a list of T cell receptor beta chains from one sample in a study of vaccination and CD4 T cells after COVID-19. The antigens these receptors bind are not known. MiXCR, applied by TCRdb to the PCR reads, yields one record per CDR3 protein. The table includes approximately 15,000 distinct CDR3 sequences, around 60% detected once. Sequencing input: CD4+ T cells from blood, cultured in vitro. The source of these receptors is a human donor who had recovered from COVID-19. Both conserved end residues are part of each CDR3. Fields, in order: CDR3 length, V gene, J gene, clone size, D gene, CDR3 protein, CDR3 DNA. D genes are given only for firm matches. Not all rows give a size; the values are once, few, many and, for expanded clones, a class.

15	TRBV2	TRBJ1-3	-	-	CASSVTSWGGNTIYF	TGTGCCAGCAGTGTAACTTCGTGGGGAGGAAACACCATATATTTT
13	TRBV20-1	TRBJ1-2	-	TRBD1	CSAGQGAGLGYTF	TGCAGTGCTGGACAGGGGGCAGGTCTAGGCTACACCTTC
12	TRBV20-1	TRBJ2-3	few	-	CSADPAGYTQYF	TGCAGTGCTGACCCGGCCGGGTATACGCAGTATTTT
11	TRBV30	TRBJ1-2	-	-	CARSGFYGYTF	TGTGCCCGGAGTGGTTTTTATGGCTACACCTTC
18	TRBV20-1	TRBJ1-6	-	TRBD1	CSARAIPQGAVRNSPLHF	TGCAGTGCTAGAGCAATACCCCAGGGGGCAGTTCGAAATTCACCCCTCCACTTT
15	TRBV6-5	TRBJ2-5	-	-	CASSYSSELGETQYF	TGTGCCAGCAGTTACTCGTCCGAGCTCGGGGAGACCCAGTACTTC
16	TRBV7-2	TRBJ2-1	-	TRBD2	CASSLTSGSYYNEQFF	TGTGCCAGCAGCCTCACTAGCGGGAGTTACTACAATGAGCAGTTCTTC
20	TRBV7-9	TRBJ2-3	-	TRBD2	CASSSRISRGAGTFTDTQYF	TGTGCCAGCAGCTCACGTATTAGCCGAGGAGCGGGGACCTTCACAGATACGCAGTATTTT
15	TRBV6-4	TRBJ2-2	-	-	CASSLRAVGNGELFF	TGTGCCAGCTCCCTTCGGGCCGTAGGGAACGGGGAGCTGTTTTTT
13	TRBV20-1	TRBJ1-1	-	-	CSAREQLSDEAFF	TGCAGTGCTAGAGAGCAATTGAGCGATGAAGCTTTCTTT
17	TRBV6-5	TRBJ2-3	-	-	CASSYDRGRAYTDTQYF	TGTGCCAGCAGTTACGACCGTGGGCGGGCTTACACAGATACGCAGTATTTT
14	TRBV28	TRBJ1-5	few	-	CASSINRGNQPQHF	TGTGCCAGCAGTATTAACAGGGGCAATCAGCCCCAGCATTTT
13	TRBV6-1	TRBJ1-5	-	-	CASRDRNDQPQHF	TGTGCCAGCAGGGACAGAAATGATCAGCCCCAGCATTTT
16	TRBV7-3	TRBJ1-1	-	TRBD1	CASSSRQGAGNTEAFF	TGTGCCAGCAGCTCGCGACAGGGGGCTGGAAACACTGAAGCTTTCTTT
14	TRBV5-1	TRBJ2-2	-	-	CASSLALDTGELFF	TGCGCCAGCAGCTTGGCCCTGGACACCGGGGAGCTGTTTTTT
15	TRBV20-1	TRBJ1-2	few	-	CSALLWPAGHYGYTF	TGCAGTGCTCTGTTATGGCCCGCCGGCCACTATGGCTACACCTTC
13	TRBV7-2	TRBJ2-7	once	-	CASSFAGIREQYF	TGTGCCAGCAGCTTCGCGGGCATCCGCGAGCAGTACTTC
10	TRBV6-1	TRBJ1-2	few	-	CASSEIGYTF	TGTGCCAGCAGTGAAATAGGGTACACCTTC
13	TRBV28	TRBJ2-1	-	-	CASSGSPYNEQFF	TGTGCCAGCAGCGGGAGTCCCTACAATGAGCAGTTCTTC
16	TRBV10-3	TRBJ2-7	-	-	CAISESVGFGTYEQYF	TGTGCCATCAGTGAGTCGGTGGGGTTCGGGACCTACGAGCAGTACTTC
14	TRBV27	TRBJ1-2	-	-	CASSPTGQWGGYTF	TGTGCCAGCAGTCCGACAGGACAATGGGGCGGCTACACCTTC
14	TRBV15	TRBJ2-7	-	-	CATSRDQGPYEQYF	TGTGCCACCAGCAGAGACCAGGGTCCCTACGAGCAGTACTTC
10	TRBV20-1	TRBJ2-5	-	-	CSAERETQYF	TGCAGTGCCGAGAGGGAGACCCAGTACTTC
15	TRBV6-1	TRBJ1-5	-	TRBD1	CASSLGQGGNQPQHF	TGTGCCAGCAGTCTGGGACAGGGCGGCAATCAGCCCCAGCATTTT
17	TRBV6-1	TRBJ2-2	-	TRBD2	CASSEAHLSAGAGELFF	TGTGCCAGCAGTGAAGCTCACCTCTCGGCGGGAGCCGGGGAGCTGTTTTTT
14	TRBV6-5	TRBJ1-1	once	-	CASSYWLGAHEAFF	TGTGCCAGCAGTTACTGGCTCGGGGCTCATGAAGCTTTCTTT
14	TRBV7-2	TRBJ1-6	-	TRBD1	CASSLSGGNSPLHF	TGTGCCAGCAGCTTATCAGGGGGCAATTCACCCCTCCACTTT
13	TRBV5-1	TRBJ1-1	-	-	CASSLGYTTEAFF	TGCGCCAGCAGCTTGGGATATACCACTGAAGCTTTCTTT
13	TRBV6-4	TRBJ1-1	few	TRBD1	CASSRTGNTEAFF	TGTGCCAGCAGCAGGACAGGTAACACTGAAGCTTTCTTT
15	TRBV20-1	TRBJ1-5	few	-	CSAREDRSLGQPQHF	TGCAGTGCTAGAGAAGACAGGTCTCTTGGTCAGCCCCAGCATTTT
16	TRBV20-1	TRBJ2-7	-	-	CSARDKGGTYSYEQHF	TGCAGTGCTAGGGATAAAGGGGGGACGTATTCCTACGAGCAGCACTTC
17	TRBV6-1	TRBJ2-5	-	-	CASSDWVMMAGEETQYF	TGTGCCAGCAGTGATTGGGTAATGATGGCAGGGGAAGAGACCCAGTACTTC
15	TRBV4-1	TRBJ1-2	-	-	CASSLGLTDNYGYTF	TGCGCCAGCAGCCTAGGTTTGACAGACAACTATGGCTACACCTTC
15	TRBV6-1	TRBJ2-3	once	-	CASQLSADGRLTQYF	TGTGCCAGCCAACTTTCGGCCGATGGAAGGCTTACGCAGTATTTT
11	TRBV30	TRBJ1-2	few	-	CAWSLRVGYTF	TGTGCCTGGAGTCTGCGGGTGGGCTACACCTTC
13	TRBV18	TRBJ1-5	-	-	CASSPRQDQPQHF	TGTGCCAGCTCACCAAGGCAGGATCAGCCCCAGCATTTT
14	TRBV12-3/TRBV12-4	TRBJ1-1	medium-sized	-	CASSRWGENTEAFF	TGTGCCAGCAGTAGATGGGGGGAGAACACTGAAGCTTTCTTT
16	TRBV20-1	TRBJ2-5	-	TRBD2	CSATPLAGGGAETQYF	TGCAGTGCTACCCCCCTAGCGGGAGGTGGGGCAGAGACCCAGTACTTC
16	TRBV7-3	TRBJ1-2	once	-	CASSRSTEYQIYGYTF	TGTGCCAGCAGCCGGTCAACAGAGTACCAAATCTATGGCTACACCTTC
16	TRBV11-1	TRBJ2-7	-	TRBD1	CASSLAKGQGAREQYF	TGTGCCAGCAGCTTAGCTAAGGGACAGGGAGCACGGGAGCAGTACTTC
13	TRBV24-1	TRBJ2-3	-	-	CATSDSVPLGQYF	TGTGCCACCAGTGATTCCGTCCCCCTGGGGCAGTATTTT
17	TRBV5-5	TRBJ2-7	-	-	CASSLEQGRFLSYEQYF	TGTGCCAGCAGCTTGGAGCAGGGCCGGTTCCTCTCCTACGAGCAGTACTTC
13	TRBV28	TRBJ2-3	-	TRBD1	CASIKGGPDTQYF	TGTGCCAGCATTAAAGGGGGCCCAGATACGCAGTATTTT
12	TRBV6-1	TRBJ2-3	-	-	CASSTGIDTQYF	TGTGCCAGCAGTACTGGAATAGATACGCAGTATTTT
14	TRBV5-1	TRBJ2-5	-	-	CASSLVPTRETQYF	TGCGCCAGCAGCTTGGTACCGACCCGGGAGACCCAGTACTTC
13	TRBV15	TRBJ2-1	few	-	CATSRDLVDGRFF	TGTGCCACCAGCAGAGATCTGGTCGACGGGCGGTTCTTC
14	TRBV7-2	TRBJ2-5	-	-	CASNSASIQETQYF	TGTGCCAGCAACTCAGCTAGCATCCAAGAGACCCAGTACTTC
14	TRBV7-2	TRBJ1-1	-	-	CASSSDRIRTEAFF	TGTGCCAGCAGCTCCGACAGAATACGGACTGAAGCTTTCTTT
17	TRBV19	TRBJ2-5	-	TRBD2	CASSPDTSVVYQETQYF	TGTGCCAGTAGTCCCGATACTAGCGTAGTGTACCAAGAGACCCAGTACTTC
16	TRBV24-1	TRBJ2-3	-	TRBD2	CATAGTSGRALDTQYF	TGTGCCACAGCCGGGACTAGCGGGAGGGCCTTAGATACGCAGTATTTT
13	TRBV19	TRBJ2-5	once	-	CASRGVPGETQYF	TGTGCCAGCCGTGGGGTCCCGGGAGAGACCCAGTACTTC
16	TRBV5-1	TRBJ1-2	once	-	CASSSGGPGATYGYTF	TGCGCCAGCAGCTCGGGAGGTCCGGGGGCCACATATGGCTACACCTTC
13	TRBV7-3	TRBJ2-5	-	-	CASSLRGAETQYF	TGTGCCAGCAGTTTGAGGGGGGCCGAGACCCAGTACTTC
15	TRBV5-1	TRBJ1-1	-	TRBD1	CASSDRGSRDTEAFF	TGCGCCAGCAGCGACAGGGGCTCACGGGACACTGAAGCTTTCTTT
11	TRBV28	TRBJ1-5	-	-	CASSGHQPQHF	TGTGCCAGCAGTGGCCACCAGCCCCAGCATTTT